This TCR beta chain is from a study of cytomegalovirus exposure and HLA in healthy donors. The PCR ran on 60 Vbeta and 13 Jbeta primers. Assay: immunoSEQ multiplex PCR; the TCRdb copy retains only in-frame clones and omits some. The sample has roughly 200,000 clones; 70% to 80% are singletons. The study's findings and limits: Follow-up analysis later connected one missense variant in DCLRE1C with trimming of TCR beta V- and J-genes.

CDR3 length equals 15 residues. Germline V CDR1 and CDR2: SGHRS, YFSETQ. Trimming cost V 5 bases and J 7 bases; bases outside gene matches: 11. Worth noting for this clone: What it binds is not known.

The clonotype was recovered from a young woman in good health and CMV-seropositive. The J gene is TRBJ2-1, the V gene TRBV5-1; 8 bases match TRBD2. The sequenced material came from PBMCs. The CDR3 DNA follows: TGCGCCAGCAGGGGGAGTCTAGCGGGTAGAAATGAGCAGTTCTTC. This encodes CASRGSLAGRNEQFF.